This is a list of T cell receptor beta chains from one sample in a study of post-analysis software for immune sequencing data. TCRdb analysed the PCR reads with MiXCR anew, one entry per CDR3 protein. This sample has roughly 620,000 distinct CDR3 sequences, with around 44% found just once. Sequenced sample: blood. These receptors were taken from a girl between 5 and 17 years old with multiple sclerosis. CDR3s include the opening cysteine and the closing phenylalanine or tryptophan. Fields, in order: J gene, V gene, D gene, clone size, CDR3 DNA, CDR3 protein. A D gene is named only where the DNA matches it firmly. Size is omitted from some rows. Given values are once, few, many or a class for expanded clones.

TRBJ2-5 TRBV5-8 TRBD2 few TGTGCCAGCAGCTTAGGACTAGCGGAAAAGACCCAGTACTTC CASSLGLAEKTQYF
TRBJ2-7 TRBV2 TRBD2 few TGTGCCAGCAGCCCTCACAAAGCGGGAGGCGCCTACGAGCAGTACTTC CASSPHKAGGAYEQYF
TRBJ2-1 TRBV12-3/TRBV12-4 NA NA TGTGCCAGCAGTGAGGGGGTAAGGATCCATGAGCAGTTCTTC CASSEGVRIHEQFF
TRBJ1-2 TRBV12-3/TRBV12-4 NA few TGTGCCAGCAGTTTGGGCGGTAGACACACCTTC CASSLGGRHTF
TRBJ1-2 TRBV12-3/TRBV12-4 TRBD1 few TGTGCCAGCAGTGCCTCCGGGACAGGGGTCTACACCTTC CASSASGTGVYTF
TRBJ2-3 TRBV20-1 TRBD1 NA TGCAGTGCTGGAATCGCCGGGACAGGGAGCACAGATACGCAGTATTTT CSAGIAGTGSTDTQYF
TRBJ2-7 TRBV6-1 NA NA TGTGCCAGCCCCCCGGCAGCCAACTCCTACGAGCAGTACTTC CASPPAANSYEQYF
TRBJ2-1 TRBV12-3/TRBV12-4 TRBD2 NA TGTGCCAGCATCCAAATCCGCCAATCGCTAGCGGGGAGAGGGAATGAGCAGTTCTTC CASIQIRQSLAGRGNEQFF
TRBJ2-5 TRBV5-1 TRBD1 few TGCGCCAGCAGCCTCTGGACAGGAGAAGAGACCCAGTACTTC CASSLWTGEETQYF
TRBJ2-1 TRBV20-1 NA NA TGCAGTGCTGCGGACGGGAGCTCCTACAATGAGCAGTTCTTC CSAADGSSYNEQFF
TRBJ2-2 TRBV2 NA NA TGTGCCAGCAGGCCCGGGCTCGCCGGAAACTCCGGGGAGCTGTTTTTT CASRPGLAGNSGELFF
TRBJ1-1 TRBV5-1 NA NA TGCGCCAGCGGCCCCAGGGGTGGCGCGAACACTGAAGCTTTCTTT CASGPRGGANTEAFF
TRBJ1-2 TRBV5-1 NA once TGCGCCAGCAGCTTTGCCTTGGAACGGGGCTATGGCTACACCTTC CASSFALERGYGYTF